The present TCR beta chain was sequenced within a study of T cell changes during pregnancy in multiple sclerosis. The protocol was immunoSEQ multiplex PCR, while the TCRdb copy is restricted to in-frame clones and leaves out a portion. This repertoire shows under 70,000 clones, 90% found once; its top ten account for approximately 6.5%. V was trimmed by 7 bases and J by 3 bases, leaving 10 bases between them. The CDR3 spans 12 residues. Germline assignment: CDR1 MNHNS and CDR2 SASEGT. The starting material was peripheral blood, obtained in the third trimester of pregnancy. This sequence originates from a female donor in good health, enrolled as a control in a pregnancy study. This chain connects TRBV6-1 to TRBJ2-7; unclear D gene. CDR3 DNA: TGTGCCAGCAAGTGGCAGTTCTACGAGCAGTACTTC. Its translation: CASKWQFYEQYF.